The rows below give T cell receptor beta chains drawn from one sample of a study of control samples from healthy donors and cancer patients. Using immunoSEQ multiplex PCR, the repertoire was profiled, and TCRdb retains in-frame clones only, with some absent. Among about 130,000 clones listed, around 93% were seen once. Input material: blood. The receptors come from a young man in good health. CDR3s include the opening cysteine and the closing phenylalanine or tryptophan. D genes are given only for firm matches. Rows may omit the clone size; those that give it use once, few, many or a size class.

abundance: NA
d_gene: TRBD1
v_gene: TRBV18
j_gene: TRBJ1-2
CDR3aa: CASSPPPWTGLRTF

abundance: NA
d_gene: NA
v_gene: TRBV19
j_gene: TRBJ2-7
CDR3aa: CASSMARDPFSYEQYF

abundance: NA
d_gene: NA
v_gene: TRBV14
j_gene: TRBJ1-2
CDR3aa: CASRSGTSYGYTF

abundance: NA
d_gene: NA
v_gene: TRBV20-1
j_gene: TRBJ1-2
CDR3aa: CSAKGDYGYTF

abundance: NA
d_gene: NA
v_gene: TRBV3-1/TRBV3-2
j_gene: TRBJ2-1
CDR3aa: CASRPAQGSYNEQFF

abundance: NA
d_gene: TRBD1
v_gene: TRBV3-1/TRBV3-2
j_gene: TRBJ1-4
CDR3aa: CASSQGQLSNEKLFF

abundance: NA
d_gene: TRBD1
v_gene: TRBV12-3/TRBV12-4
j_gene: TRBJ1-2
CDR3aa: CASTSTGNYGYTF

abundance: NA
d_gene: NA
v_gene: TRBV20-1
j_gene: TRBJ2-1
CDR3aa: CSASPLQGPINEQFF

abundance: NA
d_gene: NA
v_gene: TRBV12-3/TRBV12-4
j_gene: TRBJ1-1
CDR3aa: CASSIQENTEAFF

abundance: NA
d_gene: NA
v_gene: TRBV14
j_gene: TRBJ1-1
CDR3aa: CASSQDFGGAVSMNTEAFF

abundance: NA
d_gene: NA
v_gene: TRBV21-1
j_gene: TRBJ1-1
CDR3aa: CASSKLTEGDLNTEAFF

abundance: few
d_gene: TRBD2
v_gene: TRBV5-1
j_gene: TRBJ2-5
CDR3aa: CASSVPRGGETQYF